This section outlines one T cell receptor (beta chain) sequence together with its context. The PCR made use of 60 Vbeta and 13 Jbeta primers. This table comes from immunoSEQ multiplex PCR, and its TCRdb copy is limited to in-frame clones, with some not included. The data show over 150,000 clones, 74% seen once. This sample was taken from a study of cytomegalovirus exposure and HLA in healthy donors. Study in general: Among the roughly 380 donors who were genotyped, about 80% fell in the genetic ancestry cluster that is associated with self-reported Caucasian donors.

Germline loops: CDR1 PRHDT, CDR2 FYEKMQ (reference sequence). The CDR3 covers 14 residues. Trimming removed 6 bases at V and 5 bases at J, with 13 bases between. Sequenced material: PBMCs. The clonotype originates from a man aged 25 to 40 in good health and CMV-seronegative. The genes are TRBV13 and TRBJ2-2; weak D call: TRBD1 (6 bases). Here the CDR3 reads CASSGTLKTGELFF. DNA of the CDR3: TGTGCCAGCAGTGGGACACTGAAGACCGGGGAGCTGTTTTTT.